The source of this T cell receptor (beta chain) is a study of Graves' ophthalmopathy and Graves' hyperthyroidism. RNA transcripts served as template for amplifying TCR beta CDR3 sequences. HTBI-primed first-round RT-PCR preceded second-round multiplex PCR. TCRdb independently ran MiXCR on the multiplex PCR reads; one entry per CDR3 protein. The sample carries about 600,000 distinct CDR3 sequences, under 45% recorded once. Study-level points and caveats: Blood also harbored most expanded thyroid clonotypes above 0.001 frequency.

This clonotype came up once. Its target is not known. Germline trimming cut 5 bases from V and 7 bases from J; bases unmatched to any gene: 9. There are 15 residues in the CDR3. This sequence joins TRBV12-3 or TRBV12-4 and TRBJ2-7; 12 nucleotides line up with TRBD2. Sequenced input: peripheral blood or thyroid tissue (not recorded which). The TCR was taken from an adult man with Graves' hyperthyroidism. The CDR3 loop is CASSPLAGGQGEQYF. For the CDR3, the DNA is TGTGCCAGCAGTCCGCTAGCGGGAGGGCAGGGTGAGCAGTACTTC.